This note documents a single T cell receptor (beta chain) sequence. The target antigen is unknown. CDR3 length: 15 residues. Trimming stripped 2 bases from V and 10 bases from J, with 18 bases between. The germline CDR1 and CDR2 sequences are SEHNR and FQNEAQ (reference sequence). Russia was home to the donors, healthy Caucasian individuals aged roughly 6 to 90. The second PCR ran about 6 to 12 cycles with a sample-barcoded 5' primer and J-beta primers. In TCRdb, the 5' RACE reads were re-called with MiXCR into one record per CDR3 protein. Among 800,000 to 950,000 distinct CDR3 sequences listed, roughly 50% were seen once. This entry is derived from a study of blood T cells in healthy people across ages. Broader study findings: TCR beta diversity per million T cells fell roughly linearly with age. Unsorted PBMCs prevented conclusive naive versus antigen-experienced comparison.

Sequencing was done on a sample of blood. The origin of this receptor is a man under 40 in good health. The chain is built from TRBV7-9 and TRBJ2-1, with TRBD1 as a possible D gene (5 bases). The CDR3 spells CASSLIVDNAPEQFF. The CDR3, as DNA: TGTGCCAGCAGCTTAATAGTGGACAACGCACCCGAGCAGTTCTTC.